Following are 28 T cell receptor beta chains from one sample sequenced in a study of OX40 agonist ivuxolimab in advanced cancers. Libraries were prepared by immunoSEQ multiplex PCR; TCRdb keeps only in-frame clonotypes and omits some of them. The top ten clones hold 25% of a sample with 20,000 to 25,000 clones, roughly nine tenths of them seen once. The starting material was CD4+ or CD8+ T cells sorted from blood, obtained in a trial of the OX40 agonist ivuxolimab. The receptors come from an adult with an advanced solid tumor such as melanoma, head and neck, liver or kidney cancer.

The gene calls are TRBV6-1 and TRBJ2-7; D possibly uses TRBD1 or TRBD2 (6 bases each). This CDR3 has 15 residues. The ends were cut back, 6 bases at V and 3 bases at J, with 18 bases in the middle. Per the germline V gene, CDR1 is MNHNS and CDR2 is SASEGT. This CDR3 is CASSLLGGRGYEQYF. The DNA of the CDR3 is TGTGCCAGCAGCCTACTGGGGGGCAGGGGCTACGAGCAGTACTTC.

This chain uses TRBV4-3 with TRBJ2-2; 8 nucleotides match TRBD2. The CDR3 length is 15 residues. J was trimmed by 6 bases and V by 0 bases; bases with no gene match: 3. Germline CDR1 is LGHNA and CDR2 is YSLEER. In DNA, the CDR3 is TGCGCCAGCAGCCAAGACCTGACTAGCGCCGGGGAGCTGTTTTTT. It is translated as CASSQDLTSAGELFF.

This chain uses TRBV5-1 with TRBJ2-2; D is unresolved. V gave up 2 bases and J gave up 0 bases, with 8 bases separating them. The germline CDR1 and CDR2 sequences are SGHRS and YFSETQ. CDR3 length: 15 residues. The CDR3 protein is CASSLTSANTGELFF. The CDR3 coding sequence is TGCGCCAGCAGCTTAACAAGCGCGAACACCGGGGAGCTGTTTTTT.

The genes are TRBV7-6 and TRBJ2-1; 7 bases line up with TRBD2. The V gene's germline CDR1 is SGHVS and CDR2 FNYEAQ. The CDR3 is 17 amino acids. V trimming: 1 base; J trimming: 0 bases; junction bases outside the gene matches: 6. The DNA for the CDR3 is TGTGCCAGCAGCTTAGAGTCACTAGCGAGCTCCTACAATGAGCAGTTCTTC. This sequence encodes CASSLESLASSYNEQFF.

CDR3 protein: CASSLGGRRSPLHF. The DNA of the CDR3 is TGTGCCAGTAGTTTGGGCGGGAGGCGATCACCCCTCCACTTT. The chain joins TRBV19 to TRBJ1-6; no clear D. The V gene's germline CDR1 is LNHDA and CDR2 SQIVND (reference sequence). The CDR3 contains 14 residues. Deletions cut 5 bases from V and 10 bases from J, with 15 bases between.

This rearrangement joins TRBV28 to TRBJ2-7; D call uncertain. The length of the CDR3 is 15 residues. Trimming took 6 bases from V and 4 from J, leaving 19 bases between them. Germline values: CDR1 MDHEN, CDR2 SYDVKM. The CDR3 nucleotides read TGTGCCAGCAGCCTTACCGGGCCCCCTAGGTACGAGCAGTACTTC. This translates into CASSLTGPPRYEQYF.

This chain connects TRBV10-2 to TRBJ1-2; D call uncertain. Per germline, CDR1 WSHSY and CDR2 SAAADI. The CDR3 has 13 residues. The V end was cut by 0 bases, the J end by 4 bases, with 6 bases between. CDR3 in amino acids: CASSESVFYGYTF. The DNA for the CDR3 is TGCGCCAGCAGTGAGTCGGTATTCTATGGCTACACCTTC.

The CDR3: CASSVDSREDYGYTF. For the CDR3, the DNA is TGTGCCAGCAGCGTAGACAGTCGTGAGGACTATGGCTACACCTTC. The chain recombines TRBV9 with TRBJ1-2; no reliable D call. This CDR3 is 15 amino acids long. The V and J ends lost 0 bases and 3 bases respectively, with 12 bases between them. Germline CDR1 is SGDLS and CDR2 is YYNGEE.

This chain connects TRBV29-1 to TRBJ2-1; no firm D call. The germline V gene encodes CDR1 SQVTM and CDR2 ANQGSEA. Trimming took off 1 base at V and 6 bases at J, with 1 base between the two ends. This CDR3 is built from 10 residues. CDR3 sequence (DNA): TGCAGCGTTGAAGCCAATGAGCAGTTCTTC. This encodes CSVEANEQFF.

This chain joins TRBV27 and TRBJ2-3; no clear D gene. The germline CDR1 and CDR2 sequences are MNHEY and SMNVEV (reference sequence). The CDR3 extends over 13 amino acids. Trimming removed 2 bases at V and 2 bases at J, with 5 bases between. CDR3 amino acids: CASSLKITDTQYF. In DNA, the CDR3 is TGTGCCAGCAGTTTAAAGATCACAGATACGCAGTATTTT.

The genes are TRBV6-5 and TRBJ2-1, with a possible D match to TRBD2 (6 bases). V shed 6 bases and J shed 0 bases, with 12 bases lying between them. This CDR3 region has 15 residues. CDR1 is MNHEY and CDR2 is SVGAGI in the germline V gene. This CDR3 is CASRPSATSYNEQFF. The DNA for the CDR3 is TGTGCCAGCAGACCTAGCGCAACCTCCTACAATGAGCAGTTCTTC.

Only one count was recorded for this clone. The CDR3 region is CASSYMGNTGELFF. The CDR3 coding sequence is TGTGCCAGCAGTTACATGGGGAACACCGGGGAGCTGTTTTTT. The rearrangement links TRBV6-5 to TRBJ2-2; D remains unclear. The length of the CDR3 is 14 residues. Between the trimmed V and J ends, which lost 2 bases and 1 base, there was a span of 5 bases. Germline V CDR1 and CDR2: MNHEY, SVGAGI.

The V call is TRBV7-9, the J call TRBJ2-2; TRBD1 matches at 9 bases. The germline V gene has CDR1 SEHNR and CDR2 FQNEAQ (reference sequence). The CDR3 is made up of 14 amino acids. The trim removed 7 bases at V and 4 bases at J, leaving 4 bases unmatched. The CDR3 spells CASTGQGSTGELFF. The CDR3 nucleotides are TGTGCCAGCACCGGACAGGGGAGCACCGGGGAGCTGTTTTTT.

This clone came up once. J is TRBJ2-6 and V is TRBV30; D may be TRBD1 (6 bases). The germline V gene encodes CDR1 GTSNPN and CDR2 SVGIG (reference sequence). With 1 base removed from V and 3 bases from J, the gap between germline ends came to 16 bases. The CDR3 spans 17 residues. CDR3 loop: CAWSEGVTGIGANVLTF. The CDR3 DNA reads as TGTGCCTGGAGTGAGGGGGTCACAGGGATTGGGGCCAACGTCCTGACTTTC.

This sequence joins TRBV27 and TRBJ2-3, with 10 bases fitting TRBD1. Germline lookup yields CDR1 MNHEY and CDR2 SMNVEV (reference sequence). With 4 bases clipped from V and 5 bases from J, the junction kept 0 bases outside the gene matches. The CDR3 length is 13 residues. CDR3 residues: CASSWTGGDTQYF. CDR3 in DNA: TGTGCCAGCAGTTGGACAGGGGGAGATACGCAGTATTTT.

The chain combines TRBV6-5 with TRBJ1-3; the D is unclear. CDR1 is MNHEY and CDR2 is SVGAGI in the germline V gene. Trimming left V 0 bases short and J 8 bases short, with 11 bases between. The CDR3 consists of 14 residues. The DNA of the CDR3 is TGTGCCAGCAGTTACTCGGGAGGGAAAGACACCATATATTTT. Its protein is CASSYSGGKDTIYF.

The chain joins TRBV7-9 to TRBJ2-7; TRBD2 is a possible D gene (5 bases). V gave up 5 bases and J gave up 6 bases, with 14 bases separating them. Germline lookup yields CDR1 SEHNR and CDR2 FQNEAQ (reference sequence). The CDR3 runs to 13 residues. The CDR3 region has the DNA TGTGCCAGCAGCCAGACCGGGCGGGTCGAGCAGTACTTC. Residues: CASSQTGRVEQYF. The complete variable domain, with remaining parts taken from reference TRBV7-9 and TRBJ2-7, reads DTGVSQNPRHKITKRGQNVTFRCDPISEHNRLYWYRQTLGQGPEFLTYFQNEAQLEKSRLLSDRFSAERPKGSFSTLEIQRTEQGDSAMYLCASSQTGRVEQYFGPGTRLTVT.

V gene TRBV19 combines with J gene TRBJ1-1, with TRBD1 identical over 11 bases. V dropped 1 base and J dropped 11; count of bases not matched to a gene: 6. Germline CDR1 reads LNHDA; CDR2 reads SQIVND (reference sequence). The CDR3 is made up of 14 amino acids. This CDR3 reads CASSIGTGGDEAFF. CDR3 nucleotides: TGTGCCAGTAGTATAGGGACAGGGGGCGATGAGGCTTTCTTT.

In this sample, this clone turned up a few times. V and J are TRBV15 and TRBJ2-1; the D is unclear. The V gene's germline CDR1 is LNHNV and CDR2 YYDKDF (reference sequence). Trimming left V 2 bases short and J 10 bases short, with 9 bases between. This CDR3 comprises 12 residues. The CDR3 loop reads CATSRPSAEQFF. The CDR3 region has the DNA TGTGCCACCAGCAGACCTTCCGCCGAGCAGTTCTTC.

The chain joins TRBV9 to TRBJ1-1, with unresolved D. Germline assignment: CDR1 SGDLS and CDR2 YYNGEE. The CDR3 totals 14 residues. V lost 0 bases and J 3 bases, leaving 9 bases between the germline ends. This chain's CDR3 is CASSVGWLDTEAFF. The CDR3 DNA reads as TGTGCCAGCAGCGTAGGTTGGTTGGACACTGAAGCTTTCTTT. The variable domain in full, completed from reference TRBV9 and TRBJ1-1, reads DSGVTQTPKHLITATGQRVTLRCSPRSGDLSVYWYQQSLDQGLQFLIQYYNGEERAKGNILERFSAQQFPDLHSELNLSSLELGDSALYFCASSVGWLDTEAFFGQGTRLTVV.

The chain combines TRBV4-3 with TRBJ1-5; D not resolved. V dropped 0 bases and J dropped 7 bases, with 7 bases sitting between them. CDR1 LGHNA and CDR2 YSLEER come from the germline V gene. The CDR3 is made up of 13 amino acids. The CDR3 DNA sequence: TGCGCCAGCAGCCAAGATGTTTGGCAGCCCCAGCATTTT. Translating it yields CASSQDVWQPQHF.

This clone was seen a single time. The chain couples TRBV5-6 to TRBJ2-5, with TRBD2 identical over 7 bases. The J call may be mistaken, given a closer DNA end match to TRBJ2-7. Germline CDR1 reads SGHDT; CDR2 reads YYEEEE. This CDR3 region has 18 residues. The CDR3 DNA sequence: TGTGCCAGCAGCTTGATCAGACAGCGGGGATTTGCAACCTACGAGCAGTACTTC. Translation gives CASSLIRQRGFATYEQYF.

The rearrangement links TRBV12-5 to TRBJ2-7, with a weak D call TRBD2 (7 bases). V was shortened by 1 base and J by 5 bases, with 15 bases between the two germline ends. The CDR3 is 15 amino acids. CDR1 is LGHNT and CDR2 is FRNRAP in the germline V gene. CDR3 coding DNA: TGTGCTAGTGGTTTGGCCCGCGGGGGCCCCCACGAGCAGTACTTC. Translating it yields CASGLARGGPHEQYF. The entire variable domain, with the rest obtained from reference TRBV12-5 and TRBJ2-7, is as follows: DARVTQTPRHKVTEMGQEVTMRCQPILGHNTVFWYRQTMMQGLELLAYFRNRAPLDDSGMPKDRFSAEMPDATLATLKIQPSEPRDSAVYFCASGLARGGPHEQYFGPGTRLTVT.

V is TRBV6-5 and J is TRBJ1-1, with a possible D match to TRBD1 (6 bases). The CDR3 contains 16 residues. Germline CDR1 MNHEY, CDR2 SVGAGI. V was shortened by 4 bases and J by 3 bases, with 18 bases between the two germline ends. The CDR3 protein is CASSSDYREGYTEAFF. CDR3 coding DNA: TGTGCCAGCAGTTCAGATTACAGGGAGGGCTACACTGAAGCTTTCTTT.

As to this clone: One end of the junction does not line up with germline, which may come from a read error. CDR3 coding DNA: TGTGCTAGCAGCCCACGAGGCAGGGACGGGGAGACCCAGTACTTC. It specifies CASSPRGRDGETQYF. The chain is built from TRBV7-7 and TRBJ2-5; perhaps D is TRBD1 or TRBD2 (5 bases each). Per the germline V gene, CDR1 is SSHAT and CDR2 is FNYEAQ (reference sequence). This CDR3 spans 15 amino acids.

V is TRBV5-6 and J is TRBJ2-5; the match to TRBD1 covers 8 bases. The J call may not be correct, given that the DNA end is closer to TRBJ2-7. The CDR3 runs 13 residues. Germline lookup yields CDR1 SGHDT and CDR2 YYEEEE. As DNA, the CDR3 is TGTGCCAGCAGCTTAGGGACAGGCTACGAGCAGTACTTC. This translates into CASSLGTGYEQYF.

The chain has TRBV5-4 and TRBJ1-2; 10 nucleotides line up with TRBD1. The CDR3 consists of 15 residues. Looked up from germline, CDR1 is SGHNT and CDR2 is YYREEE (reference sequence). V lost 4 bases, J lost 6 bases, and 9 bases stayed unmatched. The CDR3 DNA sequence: TGTGCCAGCAGCCCGGGACAGGGGTTAAAAGATGGCTACACCTTC. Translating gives CASSPGQGLKDGYTF.

Written as DNA, the CDR3 is TGTGCCAGCAGCGTAGGGGGGGACTATGAGCAGTTCTTC. It translates to CASSVGGDYEQFF. The chain couples TRBV9 to TRBJ2-1; TRBD2 might be the D (6 bases). The length of the CDR3 is 13 residues. CDR1 and CDR2 (germline): SGDLS, YYNGEE. The germline V and J ends were trimmed by 0 bases and 8 bases, with 9 bases remaining between them.